The 24 T cell receptor beta chains presented below share a single source sample, sequenced in a study of cytomegalovirus exposure and HLA in healthy donors. Primers: 60 Vbeta forward and 13 Jbeta reverse. Profiling relied on immunoSEQ multiplex PCR, and the TCRdb table lists in-frame clones only, not all of them. In the table there are 200,000 or so clones, 87% of which are singletons. The specimen was PBMCs. These receptors all come from a young man in good health and CMV-seronegative.

J is TRBJ1-2 and V is TRBV14; D might be TRBD1 (6 bases). Germline-derived CDR1 and CDR2 are SGHDN and FVKESK. The CDR3 runs 13 residues. Between the trimmed V and J ends, which lost 4 bases and 8 bases, there was a span of 14 bases. CDR3 loop: CASSPNRVGGYTF. CDR3 DNA sequence: TGTGCCAGCAGCCCGAACAGGGTGGGGGGCTACACCTTC.

The chain couples TRBV27 to TRBJ1-4; possible D gene TRBD1, 6 bases. The CDR3 sequence is 15 residues long. The V gene lost 5 bases and the J gene lost 8 bases, with 18 bases spanning the gap. The germline V gene encodes CDR1 MNHEY and CDR2 SMNVEV (reference sequence). This CDR3 is CASSTRQAKVEKLFF. Here the CDR3 DNA reads TGTGCCAGCAGTACAAGACAGGCGAAGGTGGAAAAACTGTTTTTT.

The chain has TRBV7-2 and TRBJ2-3; 10 bases match TRBD2. V trimming: 5 bases; J trimming: 1 base; junction bases outside the gene matches: 3. The length of the CDR3 is 15 residues. Germline assignment: CDR1 SGHTA and CDR2 FQGNSA. This chain's CDR3 is CASSISGRRTDTQYF. DNA for the CDR3: TGTGCCAGCAGCATTAGCGGGAGGCGCACAGATACGCAGTATTTT.

The chain joins TRBV28 to TRBJ2-7; 11 nucleotides match TRBD1. CDR1 and CDR2 from the germline V gene are MDHEN and SYDVKM. The CDR3 is made up of 15 amino acids. V lost 6 bases to trimming and J lost 8 bases; unmatched junction nucleotides: 12. CDR3 residues: CASSPLDRGRLQQYF. DNA of the CDR3: TGTGCCAGCAGCCCACTGGACAGGGGGCGCCTCCAGCAGTACTTC.

This clone was observed once. The rearrangement links TRBV11-3 to TRBJ2-1, with TRBD2 matching 8 bases. The CDR3 extends over 16 amino acids. The V gene end was trimmed by 2 bases and the J gene end by 12 bases; junction bases not matched to a gene: 15. The germline V gene encodes CDR1 SGHNT and CDR2 YENEEA. The CDR3 loop reads CASSLNNIWTGGRQFF. The CDR3 DNA reads TGTGCCAGCAGCTTAAATAATATCTGGACGGGGGGGCGGCAGTTCTTC.

The V and J genes are TRBV11-2 and TRBJ2-5; D is unclear. The CDR3 runs 11 residues. Germline loops: CDR1 SGHAT, CDR2 FQNNGV. V was pared by 6 bases and J by 4 bases, with 6 bases between. CDR3 protein: CASSFRETQYF. Here the CDR3 DNA reads TGTGCCAGCAGTTTCAGAGAGACCCAGTACTTC.

The chain couples TRBV27 to TRBJ2-5; possible D gene TRBD1, 8 bases. Germline V gene lookup returns CDR1 MNHEY and CDR2 SMNVEV (reference sequence). Trimming took 2 bases from V and 5 from J, leaving 12 bases between them. The CDR3 is 14 amino acids. The CDR3 sequence: CASSLDRGGETQYF. CDR3 in DNA: TGTGCCAGCAGTTTAGACAGGGGAGGGGAGACCCAGTACTTC.

The chain combines TRBV30 with TRBJ2-7, with a tentative D call TRBD1 (6 bases). Germline lookup yields CDR1 GTSNPN and CDR2 SVGIG (reference sequence). The CDR3 contains 13 residues. The V end lost 5 bases, the J end lost 2 bases, and 13 bases lay between the germline ends. CDR3 protein: CAWQQGIAYEQYF. CDR3 in DNA: TGTGCCTGGCAACAGGGAATTGCCTACGAGCAGTACTTC. The complete variable domain, with remaining parts taken from reference TRBV30 and TRBJ2-7, reads SQTIHQWPATLVQPVGSPLSLECTVEGTSNPNLYWYRQAAGRGLQLLFYSVGIGQISSEVPQNLSASRPQDRQFILSSKKLLLSDSGFYLCAWQQGIAYEQYFGPGTRLTVT.

The chain uses TRBV29-1 and TRBJ1-2; 8 bases fit TRBD1. This CDR3 comprises 13 residues. V shed 0 bases and J 14 bases; nucleotides not matched to a gene: 11. Germline CDR1 is SQVTM and CDR2 is ANQGSEA. The CDR3 DNA follows: TGCAGCGTTGAAGATCGGGACAGGAGGGAAGGGACCTTC. Its translation: CSVEDRDRREGTF.

The rearrangement joins TRBV18 to TRBJ2-2; TRBD2 agrees at 8 bases. The CDR3 extends over 17 amino acids. After removal of 3 bases from V and 0 bases from J, the junction contained 6 bases not matched to a gene. From germline, CDR1 is KGHSH and CDR2 LQKENI. In DNA form, the CDR3 reads TGTGCCAGCTCACCCCCGGGGGGGGGCCCGAACACCGGGGAGCTGTTTTTT. Encoded protein: CASSPPGGGPNTGELFF.

The chain carries TRBV5-1 and TRBJ2-5, with D unresolved. The CDR3 totals 14 residues. The germline V gene encodes CDR1 SGHRS and CDR2 YFSETQ. V lost 1 base and J 5 bases, leaving 12 bases between the germline ends. The CDR3 here is CASSLQSPIETQYF. CDR3 nucleotide sequence: TGCGCCAGCAGCTTGCAGTCCCCCATTGAGACCCAGTACTTC. Using reference TRBV5-1 and TRBJ2-5 for the parts outside the CDR3, the full variable domain is KAGVTQTPRYLIKTRGQQVTLSCSPISGHRSVSWYQQTPGQGLQFLFEYFSETQRNKGNFPGRFSGRQFSNSRSEMNVSTLELGDSALYLCASSLQSPIETQYFGPGTRLLVL.

The V and J genes are TRBV29-1 and TRBJ2-1; 9 bases line up with TRBD2. V gave up 1 base and J gave up 4 bases; unmatched junction bases: 5. The germline V gene encodes CDR1 SQVTM and CDR2 ANQGSEA. The CDR3 is made up of 15 amino acids. The CDR3 reads CSVEGVAGEYNEQFF. Written as DNA, the CDR3 is TGCAGCGTTGAAGGGGTAGCGGGAGAGTACAATGAGCAGTTCTTC.

V is TRBV15 and J is TRBJ2-1; D not certain. This CDR3 is 16 amino acids long. In germline, CDR1 is LNHNV, CDR2 YYDKDF (reference sequence). Trimming cost V 2 bases and J 1 base, with 12 bases left between them. CDR3 nucleotides: TGTGCCACCAGCAGAAGGCTTGGCGGTTCCTACAATGAGCAGTTCTTC. This translates into CATSRRLGGSYNEQFF.

The J gene is TRBJ2-5, the V gene TRBV30; 8 bases align to TRBD1. The CDR3 spans 16 residues. Germline V gives CDR1 GTSNPN, CDR2 SVGIG (reference sequence). Unmatched junction bases numbered 11, after V lost 0 bases and J lost 5 bases. The CDR3 DNA reads TGTGCCTGGAGTGTTGGTGGCAGGGGGCCGGGTGAGACCCAGTACTTC. Translated, it gives CAWSVGGRGPGETQYF.

The V and J genes are TRBV4-3 and TRBJ2-5; tentative D call: TRBD2 (6 bases). Trimming shortened V by 4 bases and J by 5 bases, and 17 bases separated the two germline ends. This CDR3 has 15 amino acids. Germline CDR1 and CDR2: LGHNA and YSLEER. As DNA, the CDR3 is TGCGCCAGCAGCCCACGGCCGGTCGGAGGGGAGACCCAGTACTTC. Translated: CASSPRPVGGETQYF.

Comments on this clone: At one of its ends the junction is not consistent with the germline gene, which may arise from a read error. The chain recombines TRBV7-9 with TRBJ2-2; possibly TRBD1 for D (6 bases). This CDR3 region has 11 residues. From germline, CDR1 is SEHNR and CDR2 FQNEAQ (reference sequence). CDR3 in amino acids: CSSSQGGELFF. CDR3 bases: TGTTCCAGCAGCCAGGGGGGGGAGCTGTTTTTT.

V usage is TRBV5-1 and J usage is TRBJ1-4, with TRBD1 identical over 12 bases. The CDR3 has 17 residues. The germline gives CDR1 SGHRS, CDR2 YFSETQ. J was trimmed by 9 bases and V by 4 bases; bases with no gene match: 13. The CDR3 DNA reads TGCGCCAGCAGCCCCAGTAGGGGGGACAGGGGGCTTCAAAAACTGTTTTTT. It is translated as CASSPSRGDRGLQKLFF.

The rearrangement joins TRBV7-9 to TRBJ1-6; the D is unclear. CDR3 length: 18 amino acids. The V and J ends lost 4 bases and 0 bases respectively, with 16 bases between them. Germline V gene sequence: CDR1 SEHNR, CDR2 FQNEAQ (reference sequence). CDR3 region: CASSSFGESGSYNSPLHF. The CDR3 DNA is TGTGCCAGCAGCTCCTTTGGGGAAAGCGGCTCCTATAATTCACCCCTCCACTTT.

This clone turned up a few times. CDR3 sequence: CASSFGTSGGYEQYF. In DNA, the CDR3 is TGTGCCAGCAGCTTCGGGACTAGCGGGGGATACGAGCAGTACTTC. The V gene is TRBV5-4, the J gene TRBJ2-7; 14 bases line up with TRBD2. Germline CDR1 SGHNT, CDR2 YYREEE (reference sequence). The junction had 2 bases not matched to a gene; V was cut back by 2 bases and J by 4 bases. This CDR3 has 15 residues.

This chain connects TRBV4-2 to TRBJ1-4, with 8 bases matching TRBD1. The CDR3 is made up of 19 amino acids. V was clipped by 0 bases and J by 7 bases; unmatched bases: 16. Germline loops: CDR1 LGHNA, CDR2 YNFKEQ. The CDR3 loop reads CASSQDPAGGRSGSEKLFF. Here the CDR3 DNA reads TGTGCCAGCAGCCAAGATCCTGCAGGGGGCCGCTCGGGTAGTGAAAAACTGTTTTTT.

To note about this clone: The junction differs from germline at one of its ends, possibly a read error. The V and J genes are TRBV14 and TRBJ1-1, with 10 bases lining up with TRBD1. The CDR3 has 17 amino acids. From germline, CDR1 is SGHDN and CDR2 FVKESK. The CDR3, as DNA: TGTGCCAGCAGCCGACCGGGACAGGGGTTAGCGAACACTGAAACTTTCTTT. Translated: CASSRPGQGLANTETFF.

V usage is TRBV4-2 and J usage is TRBJ2-5, with 11 bases fitting TRBD1. The junction had 6 bases not matched to a gene; V was cut back by 4 bases and J by 5 bases. The CDR3 length is 15 residues. Germline lookup yields CDR1 LGHNA and CDR2 YNFKEQ. The CDR3 nucleotides are TGTGCCAGCAGCCTAGGACAGGGGGCGGGCGAGACCCAGTACTTC. Translated, it gives CASSLGQGAGETQYF.

The chain combines TRBV28 with TRBJ2-7; the match to TRBD2 covers 11 bases. The J segment lost 3 bases and the V segment lost 6 bases, leaving 4 bases of the junction unmatched. The germline CDR1 and CDR2 sequences are MDHEN and SYDVKM. The CDR3 is 14 residues long. This CDR3 reads CASRTSGDYYEQYF. The CDR3 DNA reads as TGTGCCAGCAGGACTAGCGGGGATTACTACGAGCAGTACTTC.

The rearrangement links TRBV6-6 to TRBJ1-1, with 10 bases that match TRBD1. Germline trimming cut 4 bases from V and 6 bases from J; bases unmatched to any gene: 8. Germline V gene data show CDR1 as MNHNY and CDR2 as SVGAGI (reference sequence). The CDR3 length is 15 residues. The CDR3 here is CASSSLTGGEPEAFF. CDR3 nucleotides: TGTGCCAGCAGTTCTCTGACAGGGGGCGAACCTGAAGCTTTCTTT.